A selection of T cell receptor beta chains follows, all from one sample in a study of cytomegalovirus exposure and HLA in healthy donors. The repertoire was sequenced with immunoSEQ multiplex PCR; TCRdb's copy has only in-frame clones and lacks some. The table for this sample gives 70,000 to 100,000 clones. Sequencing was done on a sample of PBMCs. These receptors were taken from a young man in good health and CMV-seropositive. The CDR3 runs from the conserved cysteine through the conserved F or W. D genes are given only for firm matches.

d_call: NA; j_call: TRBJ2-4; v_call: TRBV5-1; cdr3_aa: CASSREAHQPDIQYF; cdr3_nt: TGCGCCAGCAGCCGAGAGGCGCACCAACCGGACATTCAGTACTTC
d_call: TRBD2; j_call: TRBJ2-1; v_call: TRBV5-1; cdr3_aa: CASSSGLAGGVSDNEQFF; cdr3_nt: TGCGCCAGCAGCTCCGGACTAGCGGGAGGGGTATCCGACAATGAGCAGTTCTTC
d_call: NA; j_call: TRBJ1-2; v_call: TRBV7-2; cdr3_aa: CASSRQPRGYGYTF; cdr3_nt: TGTGCCAGCAGCCGACAGCCCAGGGGCTATGGCTACACCTTC
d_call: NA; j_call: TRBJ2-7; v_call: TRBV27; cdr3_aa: CASSSGWEQYF; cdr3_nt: TGTGCCAGCAGTTCGGGGTGGGAGCAGTACTTC
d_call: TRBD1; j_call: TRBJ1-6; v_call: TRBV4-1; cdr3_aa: CASSQQKGASSYNSPLHF; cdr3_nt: TGCGCCAGCAGCCAGCAAAAGGGGGCGAGCTCCTATAATTCACCCCTCCACTTT
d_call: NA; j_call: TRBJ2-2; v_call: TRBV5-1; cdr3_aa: CASSLGPNTGELFF; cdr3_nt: TGCGCCAGCAGCTTGGGTCCTAACACCGGGGAGCTGTTTTTT
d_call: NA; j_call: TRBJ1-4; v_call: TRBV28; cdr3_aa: CASRQGSGKLFF; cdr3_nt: TGTGCCAGCAGGCAGGGGAGCGGAAAACTGTTTTTT
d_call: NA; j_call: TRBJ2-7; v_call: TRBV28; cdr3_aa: CASIIGGRQATYEQYF; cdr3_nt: TGTGCCAGCATTATAGGTGGTAGACAGGCTACCTACGAGCAGTACTTC
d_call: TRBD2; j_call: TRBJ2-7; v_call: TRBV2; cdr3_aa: CASRLLAGGSYEQYF; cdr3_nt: TGTGCCAGCAGGTTGCTGGCGGGGGGCTCCTACGAGCAGTACTTC
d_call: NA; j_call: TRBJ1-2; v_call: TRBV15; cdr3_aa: CATSASEAHYGYTF; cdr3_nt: TGTGCCACCAGCGCCTCAGAGGCCCACTATGGCTACACCTTC
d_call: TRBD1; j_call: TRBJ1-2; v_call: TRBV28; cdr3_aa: CASSRDRNYGYTF; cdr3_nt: TGTGCCAGCAGTCGGGACAGAAACTATGGCTACACCTTC
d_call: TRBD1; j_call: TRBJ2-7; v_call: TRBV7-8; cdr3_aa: CASSSPGQPLGQYF; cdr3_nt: TGTGCCAGCAGCTCCCCGGGACAGCCGCTCGGTCAGTACTTC
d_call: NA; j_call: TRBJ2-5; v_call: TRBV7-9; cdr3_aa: CASSLQETQYF; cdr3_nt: TGTGCCAGCAGCCTTCAAGAGACCCAGTACTTC
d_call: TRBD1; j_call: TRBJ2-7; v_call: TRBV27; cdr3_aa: CASSYRGYEQYF; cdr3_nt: TGTGCCAGCAGTTACAGGGGCTACGAGCAGTACTTC
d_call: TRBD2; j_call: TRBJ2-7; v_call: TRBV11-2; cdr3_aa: CASSLSPSGRAYEQYF; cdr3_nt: TGTGCCAGCAGCTTATCTCCTAGCGGGAGGGCCTACGAGCAGTACTTC
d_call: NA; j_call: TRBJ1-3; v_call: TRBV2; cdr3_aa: CASSEGPSSGNTIYF; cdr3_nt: TGTGCCAGCAGTGAAGGCCCGAGCTCTGGAAACACCATATATTTT
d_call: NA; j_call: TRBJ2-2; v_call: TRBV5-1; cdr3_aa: CASSLGALKNTGELFF; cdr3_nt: TGCGCCAGCAGCTTGGGCGCTCTAAAAAACACCGGGGAGCTGTTTTTT
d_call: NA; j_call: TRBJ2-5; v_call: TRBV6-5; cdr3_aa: CASSVQAQETQYF; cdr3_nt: TGTGCCAGCAGTGTACAGGCCCAAGAGACCCAGTACTTC
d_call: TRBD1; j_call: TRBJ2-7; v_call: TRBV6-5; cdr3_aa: CASSYTLTGGDEQYF; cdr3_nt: TGTGCCAGCAGTTACACTCTGACAGGGGGAGACGAGCAGTACTTC
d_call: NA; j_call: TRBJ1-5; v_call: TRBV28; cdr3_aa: CASSQGGAGRQPQHF; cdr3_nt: TGTGCCAGCAGTCAAGGGGGGGCAGGGAGGCAGCCCCAGCATTTT
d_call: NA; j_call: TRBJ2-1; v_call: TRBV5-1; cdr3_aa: CASSRIPGSSYNEQFF; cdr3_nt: TGCGCCAGCAGCCGTATCCCGGGAAGCTCCTACAATGAGCAGTTCTTC
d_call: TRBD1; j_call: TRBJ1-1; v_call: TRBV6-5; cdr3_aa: CASSKQGETEAFF; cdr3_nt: TGTGCCAGCAGTAAACAGGGGGAGACTGAAGCTTTCTTT
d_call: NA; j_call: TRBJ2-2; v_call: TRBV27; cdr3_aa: CASSLGSSYTGELFF; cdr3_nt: TGTGCCAGCAGTTTAGGTAGTTCATACACCGGGGAGCTGTTTTTT